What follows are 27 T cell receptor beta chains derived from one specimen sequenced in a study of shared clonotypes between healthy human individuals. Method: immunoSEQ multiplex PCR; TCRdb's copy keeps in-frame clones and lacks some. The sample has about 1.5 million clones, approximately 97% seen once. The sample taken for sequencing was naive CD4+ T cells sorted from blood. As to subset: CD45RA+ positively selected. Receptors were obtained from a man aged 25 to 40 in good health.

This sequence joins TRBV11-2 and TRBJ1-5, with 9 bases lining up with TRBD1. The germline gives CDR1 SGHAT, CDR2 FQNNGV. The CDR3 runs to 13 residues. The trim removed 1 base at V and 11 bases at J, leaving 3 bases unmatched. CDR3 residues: CASSLGGDRAQHF. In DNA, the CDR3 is TGTGCCAGCAGCTTAGGGGGGGACAGGGCCCAGCATTTT.

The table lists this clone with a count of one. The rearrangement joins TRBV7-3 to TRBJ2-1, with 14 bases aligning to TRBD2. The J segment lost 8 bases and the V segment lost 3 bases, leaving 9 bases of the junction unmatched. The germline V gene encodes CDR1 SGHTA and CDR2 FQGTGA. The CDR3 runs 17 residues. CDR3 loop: CASSFAGTSGRMDEQFF. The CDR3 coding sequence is TGTGCCAGCAGCTTCGCCGGGACTAGCGGGAGAATGGATGAGCAGTTCTTC.

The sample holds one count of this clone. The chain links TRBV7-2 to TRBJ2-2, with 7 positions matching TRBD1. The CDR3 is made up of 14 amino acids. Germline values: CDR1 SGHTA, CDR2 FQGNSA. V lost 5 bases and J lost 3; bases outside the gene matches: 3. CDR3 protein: CASSPDRYTGELFF. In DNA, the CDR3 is TGTGCCAGCAGCCCGGACAGGTACACCGGGGAGCTGTTTTTT.

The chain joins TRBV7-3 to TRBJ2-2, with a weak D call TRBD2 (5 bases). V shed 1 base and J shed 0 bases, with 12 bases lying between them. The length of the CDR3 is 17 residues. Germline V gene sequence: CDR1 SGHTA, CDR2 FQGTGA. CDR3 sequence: CASSLIAGGPNTGELFF. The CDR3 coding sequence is TGTGCCAGCAGCTTAATAGCAGGCGGGCCGAACACCGGGGAGCTGTTTTTT. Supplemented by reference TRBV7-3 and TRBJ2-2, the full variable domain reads GAGVSQTPSNKVTEKGKYVELRCDPISGHTALYWYRQSLGQGPEFLIYFQGTGAADDSGLPNDRFFAVRPEGSVSTLKIQRTERGDSAVYLCASSLIAGGPNTGELFFGEGSRLTVL.

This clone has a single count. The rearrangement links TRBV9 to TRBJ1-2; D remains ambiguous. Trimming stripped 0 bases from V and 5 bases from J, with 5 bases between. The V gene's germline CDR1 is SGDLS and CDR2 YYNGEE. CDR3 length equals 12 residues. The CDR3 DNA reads TGTGCCAGCAGCGTAGCGGAGTATGGCTACACCTTC. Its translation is CASSVAEYGYTF.

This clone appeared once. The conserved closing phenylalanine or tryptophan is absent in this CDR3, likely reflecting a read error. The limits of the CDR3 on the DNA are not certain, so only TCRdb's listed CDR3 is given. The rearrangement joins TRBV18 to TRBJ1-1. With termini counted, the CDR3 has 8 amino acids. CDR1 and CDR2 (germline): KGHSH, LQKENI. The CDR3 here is CASSWMTS.

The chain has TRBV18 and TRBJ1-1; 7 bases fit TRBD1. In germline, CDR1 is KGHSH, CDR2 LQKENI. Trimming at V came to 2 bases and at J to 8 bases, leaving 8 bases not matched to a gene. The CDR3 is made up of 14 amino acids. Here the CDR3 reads CASSPGRGSNEAFF. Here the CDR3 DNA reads TGTGCCAGCTCACCAGGCAGGGGGTCCAACGAAGCTTTCTTT.

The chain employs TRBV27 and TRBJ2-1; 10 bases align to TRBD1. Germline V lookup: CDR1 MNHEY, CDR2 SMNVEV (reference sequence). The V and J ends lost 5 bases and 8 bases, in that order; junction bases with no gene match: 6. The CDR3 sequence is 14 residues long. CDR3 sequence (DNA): TGTGCCAGCAGTAAGACAGGGGGCAACGATGAGCAGTTCTTC. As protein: CASSKTGGNDEQFF.

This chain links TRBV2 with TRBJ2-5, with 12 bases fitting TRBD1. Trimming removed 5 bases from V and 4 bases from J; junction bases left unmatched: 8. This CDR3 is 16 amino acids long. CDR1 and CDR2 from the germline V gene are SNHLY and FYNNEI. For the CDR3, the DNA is TGTGCCAGCAGTAGGGACAGGGGGCTTATAGGAGAGACCCAGTACTTC. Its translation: CASSRDRGLIGETQYF.

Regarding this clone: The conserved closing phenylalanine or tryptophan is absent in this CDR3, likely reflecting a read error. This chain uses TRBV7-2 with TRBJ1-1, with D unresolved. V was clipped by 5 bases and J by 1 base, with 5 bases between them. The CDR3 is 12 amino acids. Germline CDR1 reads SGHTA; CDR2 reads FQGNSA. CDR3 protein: CASSPRNTEAFL. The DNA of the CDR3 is TGTGCCAGCAGCCCCAGGAACACTGAAGCTTTCCTT.

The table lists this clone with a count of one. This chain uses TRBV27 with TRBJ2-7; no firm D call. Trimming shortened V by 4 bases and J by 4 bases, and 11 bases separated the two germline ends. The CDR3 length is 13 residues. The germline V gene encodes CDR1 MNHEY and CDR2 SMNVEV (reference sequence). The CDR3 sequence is CASSSSIGYEQYF. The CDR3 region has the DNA TGTGCCAGCAGTTCCTCGATAGGTTACGAGCAGTACTTC.

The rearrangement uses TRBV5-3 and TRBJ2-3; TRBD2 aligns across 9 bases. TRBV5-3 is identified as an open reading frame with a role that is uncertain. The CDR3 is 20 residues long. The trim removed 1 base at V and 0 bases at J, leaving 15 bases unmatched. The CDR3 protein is CARSLTGVHGLATSTDTQYF. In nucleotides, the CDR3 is TGTGCCAGAAGCTTGACTGGGGTCCACGGACTAGCGACTAGCACAGATACGCAGTATTTT.

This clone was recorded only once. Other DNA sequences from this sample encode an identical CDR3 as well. In DNA form, the CDR3 reads TGCAGCGTTGTCAGTCGCTCCTACAATGAGCAGTTCTTC. It translates to CSVVSRSYNEQFF. The chain links TRBV29-1 to TRBJ2-1; no reliable D call. Looked up from germline, CDR1 is SQVTM and CDR2 is ANQGSEA. V dropped 4 bases and J dropped 0 bases, with 7 bases sitting between them. The CDR3 totals 13 residues.

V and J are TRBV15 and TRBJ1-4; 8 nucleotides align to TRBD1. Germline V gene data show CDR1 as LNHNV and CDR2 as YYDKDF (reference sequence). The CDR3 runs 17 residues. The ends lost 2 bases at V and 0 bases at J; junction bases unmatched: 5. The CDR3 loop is CATSRPGQAATNEKLFF. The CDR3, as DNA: TGTGCCACCAGCAGACCGGGACAGGCCGCAACTAATGAAAAACTGTTTTTT.

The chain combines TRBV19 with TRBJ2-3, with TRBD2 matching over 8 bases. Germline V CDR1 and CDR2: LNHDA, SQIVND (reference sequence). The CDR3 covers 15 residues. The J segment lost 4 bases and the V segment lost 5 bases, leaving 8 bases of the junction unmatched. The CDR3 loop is CASSQWREASDTQYF. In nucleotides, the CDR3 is TGTGCCAGTAGTCAATGGCGGGAGGCTTCAGATACGCAGTATTTT.

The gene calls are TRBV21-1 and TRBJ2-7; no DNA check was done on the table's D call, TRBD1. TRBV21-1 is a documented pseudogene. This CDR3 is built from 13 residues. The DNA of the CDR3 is TGTGCCAGCAGCAAAGAGGGGGAGTGCGAGCAGTACTTC. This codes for CASSKEGECEQYF.

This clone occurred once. The CDR3 nucleotides read TGCGCCAGCAGCCACACCCCTTGGGGGGTGACCTACGAGCAGTACTTC. Its translation: CASSHTPWGVTYEQYF. The chain links TRBV4-3 to TRBJ2-7; possibly TRBD2 for D (6 bases). The V end lost 3 bases, the J end lost 2 bases, and 17 bases lay between the germline ends. This CDR3 region has 16 residues. Germline-derived CDR1 and CDR2 are LGHNA and YSLEER.

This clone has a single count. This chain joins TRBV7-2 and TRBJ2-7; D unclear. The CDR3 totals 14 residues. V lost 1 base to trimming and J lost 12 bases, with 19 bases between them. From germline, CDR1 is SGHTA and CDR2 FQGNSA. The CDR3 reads CASSLGHEGASPYF. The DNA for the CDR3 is TGTGCCAGCAGCTTAGGGCACGAAGGAGCTTCACCGTACTTC.

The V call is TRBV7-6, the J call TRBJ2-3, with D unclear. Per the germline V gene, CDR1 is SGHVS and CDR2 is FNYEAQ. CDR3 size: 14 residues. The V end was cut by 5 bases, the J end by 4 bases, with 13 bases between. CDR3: CASSPSVDPDTQYF. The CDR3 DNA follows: TGTGCCAGCAGCCCCTCGGTGGACCCAGATACGCAGTATTTT.

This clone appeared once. The CDR3 DNA follows: TGTGCCAGCTCACCACAGGCGGAGGCTACCGGGGAGCTGTTTTTT. Encoded protein: CASSPQAEATGELFF. J is TRBJ2-2 and V is TRBV18; weak D call: TRBD2 (5 bases). CDR3 length: 15 residues. The germline V and J ends were trimmed by 1 base and 5 bases, with 11 bases remaining between them. CDR1 KGHSH and CDR2 LQKENI come from the germline V gene. The full variable domain, in which reference TRBV18 and TRBJ2-2 provide the parts outside the CDR3, is NAGVMQNPRHLVRRRGQEARLRCSPMKGHSHVYWYRQLPEEGLKFMVYLQKENIIDESGMPKERFSAEFPKEGPSILRIQQVVRGDSAAYFCASSPQAEATGELFFGEGSRLTVL.

CDR3 in amino acids: CASSTPTGRSTGELFF. The CDR3 nucleotides are TGTGCCAGTAGTACTCCGACAGGGCGGAGCACCGGGGAGCTGTTTTTT. The chain combines TRBV19 with TRBJ2-2; 7 nucleotides match TRBD1. With 4 bases clipped from V and 4 bases from J, the junction kept 9 bases outside the gene matches. CDR3 length equals 16 residues. The germline gives CDR1 LNHDA, CDR2 SQIVND (reference sequence).

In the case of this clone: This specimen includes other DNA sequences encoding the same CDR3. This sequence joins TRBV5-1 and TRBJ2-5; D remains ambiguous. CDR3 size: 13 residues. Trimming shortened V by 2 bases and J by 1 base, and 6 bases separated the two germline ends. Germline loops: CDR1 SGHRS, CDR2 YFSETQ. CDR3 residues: CASSLTPQETQYF. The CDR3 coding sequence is TGCGCCAGCAGCTTAACACCCCAAGAGACCCAGTACTTC.

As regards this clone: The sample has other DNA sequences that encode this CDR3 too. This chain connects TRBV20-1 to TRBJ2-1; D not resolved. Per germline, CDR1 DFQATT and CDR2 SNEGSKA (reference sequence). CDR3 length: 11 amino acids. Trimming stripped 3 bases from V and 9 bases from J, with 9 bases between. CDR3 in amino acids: CSARVVSEQFF. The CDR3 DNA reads TGCAGTGCTAGGGTAGTAAGTGAGCAGTTCTTC.

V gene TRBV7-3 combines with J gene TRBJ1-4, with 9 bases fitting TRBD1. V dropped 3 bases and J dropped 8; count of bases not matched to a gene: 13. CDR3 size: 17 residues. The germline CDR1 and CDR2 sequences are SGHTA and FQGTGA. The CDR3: CASSLRDRVGQREKLFF. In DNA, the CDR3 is TGTGCCAGCAGCTTGAGGGACAGGGTGGGACAGAGGGAAAAACTGTTTTTT.

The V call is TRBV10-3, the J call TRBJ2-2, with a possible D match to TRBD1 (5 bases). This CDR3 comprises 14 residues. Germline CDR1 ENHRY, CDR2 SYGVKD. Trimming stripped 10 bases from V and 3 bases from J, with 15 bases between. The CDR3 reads CATQGKDHTGELFF. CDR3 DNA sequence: TGTGCCACCCAGGGAAAGGACCACACCGGGGAGCTGTTTTTT.

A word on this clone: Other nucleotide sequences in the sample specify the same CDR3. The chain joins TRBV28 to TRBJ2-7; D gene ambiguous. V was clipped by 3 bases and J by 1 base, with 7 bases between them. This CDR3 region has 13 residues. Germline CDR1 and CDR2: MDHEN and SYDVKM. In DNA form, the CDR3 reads TGTGCCAGCAGTTTCCAAGGTTCCTACGAGCAGTACTTC. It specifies CASSFQGSYEQYF. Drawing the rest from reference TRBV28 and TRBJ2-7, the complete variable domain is DVKVTQSSRYLVKRTGEKVFLECVQDMDHENMFWYRQDPGLGLRLIYFSYDVKMKEKGDIPEGYSVSREKKERFSLILESASTNQTSMYLCASSFQGSYEQYFGPGTRLTVT.

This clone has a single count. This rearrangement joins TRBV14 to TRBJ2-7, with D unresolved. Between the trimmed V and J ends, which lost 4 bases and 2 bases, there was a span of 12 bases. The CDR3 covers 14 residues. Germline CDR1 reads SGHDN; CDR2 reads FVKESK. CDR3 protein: CASSPPNRPYEQYF. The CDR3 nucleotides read TGTGCCAGCAGCCCGCCTAACAGACCCTACGAGCAGTACTTC.